This T cell receptor (beta chain) stems from a study of T cell clones after liver transplantation. Study-level background: TCRbeta sequencing after a pre-transplant mixed lymphocyte reaction identified graft-donor-reactive clones, later tracked in post-transplant blood. Apart from a few HCV-positive recipients, transplants were for non-autoimmune, non-viral reasons. Study observations and caveats: A significant post-transplant drop in circulating graft-donor-reactive CD4 TCRbeta sequences occurred in most of the 8 subjects. Donor-reactive sequences fell more than third party-reactive ones, suggesting partial deletion.

Using immunoSEQ multiplex PCR, the repertoire was profiled, and TCRdb retains in-frame clones only, with some absent. This table holds 68,000 or so clones, 80% found once. On this clone itself: No antigen is known for it.

The sample in question was CD4+ T cells from blood, obtained before liver transplant. The sequence was collected from a human donor who received a liver transplant.

The CDR3: CASSAPPGETQYF. The CDR3 coding sequence is TGCGCCAGCAGCGCCCCCCCGGGGGAGACCCAGTACTTC. J is TRBJ2-5 and V is TRBV5-1; perhaps TRBD2 as D (5 bases). The CDR3 extends over 13 amino acids. The germline gives CDR1 SGHRS, CDR2 YFSETQ. Trimming cost V 4 bases and J 5 bases, with 12 bases left between them.